These 17 T cell receptor beta chains originate from one sample sequenced in a study of cytomegalovirus exposure and HLA in healthy donors. The PCR was carried out with 60 Vbeta primers and 13 Jbeta primers. Profiling relied on immunoSEQ multiplex PCR, and the TCRdb table lists in-frame clones only, not all of them. This table holds about 87,000 clones, 6% to 9% found once. Sequenced sample: PBMCs. The receptors stem from a man between 45 and 60 years old in good health and CMV-seronegative.

This clone was observed a few times. The rearrangement uses TRBV28 and TRBJ2-7; 9 bases are a match to TRBD2. In germline, CDR1 is MDHEN, CDR2 SYDVKM. Germline trimming cut 7 bases from V and 0 bases from J; bases unmatched to any gene: 7. The CDR3 contains 15 residues. CDR3 in DNA: TGTGCCAGCACCTTAGCGGGGGCCAGCTCCTACGAGCAGTACTTC. Translating gives CASTLAGASSYEQYF.

This chain uses TRBV14 with TRBJ2-1, with D possibly being TRBD1 (6 bases). V lost 4 bases and J lost 0, with 10 bases in between. This CDR3 spans 15 amino acids. Germline CDR1 reads SGHDN; CDR2 reads FVKESK. CDR3 sequence reads: CASSLWTDSYNEQFF. DNA of the CDR3: TGTGCCAGCAGCCTCTGGACAGACTCCTACAATGAGCAGTTCTTC.

The chain recombines TRBV18 with TRBJ2-7, with a possible D match to TRBD2 (6 bases). The V end lost 5 bases, the J end lost 0 bases, and 14 bases lay between the germline ends. The CDR3 totals 15 residues. Germline V gene data show CDR1 as KGHSH and CDR2 as LQKENI. In DNA, the CDR3 is TGTGCCAGCTCATCCCGGTCGGGAGCCTCCTACGAGCAGTACTTC. Its translation: CASSSRSGASYEQYF.

The genes are TRBV11-2 and TRBJ2-1; D gene ambiguous. V shed 3 bases and J shed 5 bases, with 14 bases lying between them. The CDR3 is 15 amino acids. The germline V gene has CDR1 SGHAT and CDR2 FQNNGV. The CDR3 DNA sequence: TGTGCCAGCAGCTTTTCTTCCTCACCTAACAATGAGCAGTTCTTC. Its protein is CASSFSSSPNNEQFF.

There are a few counts of this clone. The CDR3 sequence: CASGTGAEQFF. CDR3 DNA: TGTGCCAGTGGGACAGGGGCTGAGCAGTTCTTC. The rearrangement joins TRBV19 to TRBJ2-1; the match to TRBD1 covers 10 bases. From germline, CDR1 is LNHDA and CDR2 SQIVND (reference sequence). V was clipped by 8 bases and J by 9 bases; unmatched bases: 1. There are 11 residues in the CDR3.

The V and J genes are TRBV6-1 and TRBJ1-2; D unclear. The CDR3 has 14 amino acids. The V gene lost 0 bases and the J gene lost 0 bases, with 5 bases spanning the gap. Germline CDR1 MNHNS, CDR2 SASEGT. The CDR3 nucleotides are TGTGCCAGCAGTGAAGCGGGAGCTAACTATGGCTACACCTTC. Translation gives CASSEAGANYGYTF.

The V gene is TRBV5-1, the J gene TRBJ2-2, with a tentative D call TRBD2 (6 bases). The length of the CDR3 is 14 residues. V dropped 2 bases and J dropped 1 base, with 6 bases sitting between them. Germline V gives CDR1 SGHRS, CDR2 YFSETQ. CDR3 region: CASSFSGNTGELFF. CDR3 coding DNA: TGCGCCAGCAGCTTTAGCGGGAACACCGGGGAGCTGTTTTTT.

This rearrangement joins TRBV6-1 to TRBJ1-5, with TRBD1 matching 8 bases. From germline, CDR1 is MNHNS and CDR2 SASEGT. Trimming at V came to 3 bases and at J to 5 bases, leaving 9 bases not matched to a gene. This CDR3 is 16 amino acids long. The CDR3 DNA reads TGTGCCAGCAGTGAGGTTTCCGGGACAGGTCATCAGCCCCAGCATTTT. Translating gives CASSEVSGTGHQPQHF.

The J gene is TRBJ1-1, the V gene TRBV6-1; unclear D gene. V was shortened by 11 bases and J by 4 bases, with 11 bases between the two germline ends. The CDR3 contains 11 residues. CDR1 MNHNS and CDR2 SASEGT come from the germline V gene. CDR3 region: CASLSGTEAFF. For the CDR3, the DNA is TGTGCCTCCCTTTCGGGCACTGAAGCTTTCTTT.

The chain combines TRBV13 with TRBJ2-7; perhaps TRBD1 as D (5 bases). This CDR3 has 12 amino acids. Germline V gene data show CDR1 as PRHDT and CDR2 as FYEKMQ (reference sequence). Deletions cut 3 bases from V and 6 bases from J, with 9 bases between. CDR3 loop: CASSFSGSEQYF. The CDR3 DNA reads TGTGCCAGCAGCTTCTCAGGGTCCGAGCAGTACTTC.

This clone has more than one count but fewer than ten. The chain recombines TRBV7-3 with TRBJ2-2; tentatively, D is TRBD1 (7 bases). Trimming left V 1 base short and J 4 bases short, with 16 bases between. Germline CDR1 and CDR2: SGHTA and FQGTGA. This CDR3 has 17 amino acids. This CDR3 reads CASSLSSGQGGTGELFF. CDR3 coding DNA: TGTGCCAGCAGCTTAAGTTCCGGGCAGGGGGGCACCGGGGAGCTGTTTTTT.

A few counts support this clone. The chain links TRBV30 to TRBJ2-3; D gene ambiguous. V was pared by 4 bases and J by 1 base, with 12 bases between. This CDR3 has 14 amino acids. Germline CDR1 GTSNPN, CDR2 SVGIG (reference sequence). The CDR3 nucleotides are TGTGCCTGGACTTTTCCCCCCGGCACAGATACGCAGTATTTT. Its protein is CAWTFPPGTDTQYF.

This clone was counted a single time. The chain couples TRBV4-3 to TRBJ2-3, with 7 bases lining up with TRBD1. The CDR3 covers 15 residues. V was pared by 5 bases and J by 2 bases, with 7 bases of the junction left unmatched. Germline V gives CDR1 LGHNA, CDR2 YSLEER. CDR3 in amino acids: CASSGRTGYTDTQYF. Here the CDR3 DNA reads TGCGCCAGCAGCGGCCGGACAGGATACACAGATACGCAGTATTTT.

The gene calls are TRBV27 and TRBJ2-7; D might be TRBD1 (7 bases). V was cut by 6 bases and J by 7 bases, with 16 bases left in between. The CDR3 consists of 13 residues. CDR1 MNHEY and CDR2 SMNVEV come from the germline V gene (reference sequence). CDR3 residues: CASRRGTVGEQYF. The CDR3 nucleotides are TGTGCCAGCAGGCGCGGGACAGTCGGGGAGCAGTACTTC.

In its sample, this clone was seen a few times. The chain recombines TRBV5-6 with TRBJ2-1, with 8 bases matching TRBD1. The V segment lost 3 bases and the J segment 10 bases; nucleotides outside the gene matches: 15. Germline V gene sequence: CDR1 SGHDT, CDR2 YYEEEE. The CDR3 extends over 16 amino acids. The CDR3 DNA is TGTGCCAGCAGCTCCTCCCGGACAGGGAACCGCAGGGAGCAGTTCTTC. Its translation is CASSSSRTGNRREQFF.

The chain carries TRBV7-2 and TRBJ2-4; 8 nucleotides match TRBD1. With 3 bases clipped from V and 6 bases from J, the junction kept 7 bases outside the gene matches. The CDR3 has 15 residues. CDR1 is SGHTA and CDR2 is FQGNSA in the germline V gene. The CDR3 nucleotides read TGTGCCAGCAGCTTTAGACAGGGGAGAGTAAACATTCAGTACTTC. Its protein is CASSFRQGRVNIQYF.

In DNA form, the CDR3 reads TGTGCCAGTACCCTCCCTTCAGGGGAGACGGGAGGGTACTTC. This codes for CASTLPSGETGGYF. This chain connects TRBV19 to TRBJ2-7; a weak D match, TRBD2 (7 bases). Deletions cut 7 bases from V and 12 bases from J, with 25 bases between. Germline CDR1 reads LNHDA; CDR2 reads SQIVND (reference sequence). The CDR3 has 14 amino acids.